This TCR beta chain is drawn from a study of blood T cell repertoires in COVID-19. Study-level background: Whether acute or convalescent, the COVID-19 samples came from the United States, Italy and Spain.

Those who participated ranged in age from about 18 to 95 years and resided in approximately 26 US areas. The CDR3 covers 12 residues. Looked up from germline, CDR1 is SEHNR and CDR2 is FQNEAQ (reference sequence). V lost 5 bases, J lost 1 base, and 3 bases lay in between. Repertoires were generated with immunoSEQ multiplex PCR, while TCRdb's copy carries only in-frame clones and drops some. This table holds 290,000 or so clones, roughly 90% found once. Sequenced sample: PBMCs or T cells enriched from blood (not recorded which). The gene calls are TRBV7-9 and TRBJ1-3; D unresolved. The source is a woman between 18 and 29 years old with acute COVID-19. This CDR3 reads CASSLSGNTIYF. CDR3 in DNA: TGTGCCAGCAGCCTATCTGGAAACACCATATATTTT. Combining the CDR3 with reference TRBV7-9 and TRBJ1-3 gives the whole variable domain DTGVSQNPRHKITKRGQNVTFRCDPISEHNRLYWYRQTLGQGPEFLTYFQNEAQLEKSRLLSDRFSAERPKGSFSTLEIQRTEQGDSAMYLCASSLSGNTIYFGEGSWLTVV.